This T cell receptor beta chain was retrieved from a study of blood T cell repertoires in COVID-19. CDR1 and CDR2 from the germline V gene are LGHDT and YNNKEL (reference sequence). This CDR3 contains 15 residues. The V end was cut by 4 bases, the J end by 6 bases, with 16 bases between. Methods used by the authors: Reference gene primer amplification gave nucleated cell count estimates. Repertoires were generated with immunoSEQ multiplex PCR, while TCRdb's copy carries only in-frame clones and drops some. Clone size and V and J calls were adopted from that table, with D and trimming inferred from the DNA. The sample includes 200,000 to 250,000 clones, 65% to 85% of them seen just once.

Sequenced sample: peripheral blood. The chain uses TRBV3-1 (or the pseudogene TRBV3-2) and TRBJ2-1; D is perhaps TRBD2 (6 bases). The clonotype originates from a human donor in a cohort sampled during active COVID-19. The CDR3 DNA is TGTGCCAGCAGCCGCGGGACTCGACTAGGCAATGAGCAGTTCTTC. Translated, it gives CASSRGTRLGNEQFF.